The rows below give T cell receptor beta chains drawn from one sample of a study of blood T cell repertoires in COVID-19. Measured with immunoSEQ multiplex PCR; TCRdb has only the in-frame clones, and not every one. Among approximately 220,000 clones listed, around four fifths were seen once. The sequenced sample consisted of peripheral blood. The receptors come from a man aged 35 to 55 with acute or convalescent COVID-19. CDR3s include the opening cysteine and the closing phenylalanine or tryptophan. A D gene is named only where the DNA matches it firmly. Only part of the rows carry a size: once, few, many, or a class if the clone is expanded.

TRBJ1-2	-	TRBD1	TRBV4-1	CASSPVGQTYGYTF	TGCGCCAGCAGCCCAGTGGGACAGACTTATGGCTACACCTTC
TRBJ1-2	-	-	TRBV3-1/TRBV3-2	CASSQSYGYTF	TGTGCCAGCAGCCAGAGCTATGGCTACACCTTC
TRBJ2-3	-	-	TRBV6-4	CASSGLVGGTQYF	TGTGCCAGCAGCGGTTTGGTAGGGGGTACGCAGTATTTT
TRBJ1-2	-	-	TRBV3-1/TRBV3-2	CASSQEGGRVTNYGYTF	TGTGCCAGCAGCCAAGAGGGTGGCCGGGTCACTAACTATGGCTACACCTTC
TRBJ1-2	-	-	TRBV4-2	CASSQAGVTNYGYTF	TGTGCCAGCAGCCAAGCGGGAGTTACTAACTATGGCTACACCTTC
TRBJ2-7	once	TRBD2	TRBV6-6	CASSYSTSGRYEQYF	TGTGCCAGCAGTTACTCTACTAGCGGGAGGTACGAGCAGTACTTC
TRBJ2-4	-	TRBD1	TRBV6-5	CASKGAGNIQYF	TGTGCCAGCAAGGGGGCCGGGAACATTCAGTACTTC
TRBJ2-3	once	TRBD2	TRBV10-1	CASTVFLTAGLTDTQYF	TGCGCCAGCACGGTTTTTTTAACGGCGGGACTAACAGATACGCAGTATTTT
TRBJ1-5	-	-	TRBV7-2	CASSQSPNRNQPQHF	TGTGCCAGCAGCCAGAGTCCTAACAGGAATCAGCCCCAGCATTTT
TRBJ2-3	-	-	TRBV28	CASSPPAGTQYF	TGTGCCAGCAGTCCCCCAGCAGGTACGCAGTATTTT
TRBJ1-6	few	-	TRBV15	CATSRDTGSSYNSPLHF	TGTGCCACCAGCAGAGATACAGGGAGCTCCTATAATTCACCCCTCCACTTT
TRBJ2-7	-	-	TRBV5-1	CASSLAISSSYEQYF	TGCGCCAGCAGCTTGGCCATAAGCTCTAGCTACGAGCAGTACTTC
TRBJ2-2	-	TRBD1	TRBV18	CASSTGTGLTGELFF	TGTGCCAGCTCAACCGGGACAGGGCTCACCGGGGAGCTGTTTTTT
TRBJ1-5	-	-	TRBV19	CASTFGKGDQPQHF	TGTGCCTCCACCTTTGGGAAGGGGGACCAGCCCCAGCATTTT
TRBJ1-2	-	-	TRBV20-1	CSARESYGYTF	TGCAGTGCACGGGAGTCCTATGGCTACACCTTC
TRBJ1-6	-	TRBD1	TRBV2	CASTEGAWDNSPLHF	TGTGCCAGCACCGAGGGGGCGTGGGATAATTCACCCCTCCACTTT
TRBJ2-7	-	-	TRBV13	CASSLDGEYYEQYF	TGTGCCAGCAGCTTGGACGGGGAATACTACGAGCAGTACTTC
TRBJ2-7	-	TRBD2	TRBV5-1	CASSWGTSGRYEQYF	TGCGCCAGCAGCTGGGGGACTAGCGGGAGATACGAGCAGTACTTC
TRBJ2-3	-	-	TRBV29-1	CSVESPSDTQYF	TGCAGCGTTGAATCCCCTTCAGATACGCAGTATTTT
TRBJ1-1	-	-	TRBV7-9	CASSPQHTEAFF	TGTGCCAGCAGCCCACAACACACTGAAGCTTTCTTT
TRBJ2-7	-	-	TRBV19	CASKGSSYEQYF	TGTGCCAGTAAAGGGAGCTCCTACGAGCAGTACTTC
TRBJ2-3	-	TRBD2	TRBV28	CASSGPRLAGGTDTQYF	TGTGCCAGCAGTGGGCCCCGACTAGCGGGAGGCACAGATACGCAGTATTTT
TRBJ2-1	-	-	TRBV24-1	CATSDPRRDNEQFF	TGTGCCACCAGTGACCCTAGGAGGGACAATGAGCAGTTCTTC
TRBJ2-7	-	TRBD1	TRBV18	CASSPGTGDYEQYF	TGTGCCAGCTCACCAGGGACAGGGGACTACGAGCAGTACTTC
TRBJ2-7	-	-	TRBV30	CAWSGQGPNPYEQYF	TGTGCCTGGAGTGGGCAGGGCCCTAATCCCTACGAGCAGTACTTC